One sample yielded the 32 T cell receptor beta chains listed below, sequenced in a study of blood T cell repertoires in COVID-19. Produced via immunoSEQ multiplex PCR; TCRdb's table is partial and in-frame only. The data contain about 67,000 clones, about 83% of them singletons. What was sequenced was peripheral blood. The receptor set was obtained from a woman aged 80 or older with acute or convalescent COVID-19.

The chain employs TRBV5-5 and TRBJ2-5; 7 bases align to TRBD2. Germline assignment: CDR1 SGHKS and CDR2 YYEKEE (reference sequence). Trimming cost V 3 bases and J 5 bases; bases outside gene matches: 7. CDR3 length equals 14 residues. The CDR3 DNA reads TGTGCCAGCAGCTCCCCCGGGGGGTGGGAGACCCAGTACTTC. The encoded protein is CASSSPGGWETQYF.

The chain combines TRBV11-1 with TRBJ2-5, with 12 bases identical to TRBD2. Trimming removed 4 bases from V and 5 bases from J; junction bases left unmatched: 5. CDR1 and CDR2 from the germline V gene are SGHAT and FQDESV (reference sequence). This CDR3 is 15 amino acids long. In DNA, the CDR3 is TGTGCCAGCAGCTCTAGCGGGAGGGGAACGGAGACCCAGTACTTC. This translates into CASSSSGRGTETQYF.

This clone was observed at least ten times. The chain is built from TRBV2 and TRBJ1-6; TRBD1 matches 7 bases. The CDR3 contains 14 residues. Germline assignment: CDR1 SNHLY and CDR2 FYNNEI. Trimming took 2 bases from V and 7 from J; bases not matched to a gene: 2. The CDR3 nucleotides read TGTGCCAGCAGTGAACAGGGGGGCAATTCACCCCTCCACTTT. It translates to CASSEQGGNSPLHF. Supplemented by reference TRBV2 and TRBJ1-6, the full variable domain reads EPEVTQTPSHQVTQMGQEVILRCVPISNHLYFYWYRQILGQKVEFLVSFYNNEISEKSEIFDDQFSVERPDGSNFTLKIRSTKLEDSAMYFCASSEQGGNSPLHFGNGTRLTVT.

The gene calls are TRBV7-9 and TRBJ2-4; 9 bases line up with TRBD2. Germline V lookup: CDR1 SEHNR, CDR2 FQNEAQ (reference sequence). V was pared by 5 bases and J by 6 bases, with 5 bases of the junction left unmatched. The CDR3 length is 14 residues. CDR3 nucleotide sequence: TGTGCCAGCAGCCCTCAGCGGGAGGTAAACATTCAGTACTTC. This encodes CASSPQREVNIQYF.

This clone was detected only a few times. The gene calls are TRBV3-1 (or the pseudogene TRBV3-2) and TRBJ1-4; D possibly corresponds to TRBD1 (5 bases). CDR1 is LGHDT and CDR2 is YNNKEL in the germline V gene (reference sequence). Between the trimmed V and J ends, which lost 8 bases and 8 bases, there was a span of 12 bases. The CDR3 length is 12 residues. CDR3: CASGGGGEKLFF. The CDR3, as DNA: TGTGCCAGCGGGGGGGGAGGCGAAAAACTGTTTTTT.

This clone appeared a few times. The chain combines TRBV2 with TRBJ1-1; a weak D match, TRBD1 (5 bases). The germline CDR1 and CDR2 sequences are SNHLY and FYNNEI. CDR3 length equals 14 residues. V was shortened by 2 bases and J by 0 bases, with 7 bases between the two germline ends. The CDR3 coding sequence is TGTGCCAGCAGTGAACAGGGTATGAACACTGAAGCTTTCTTT. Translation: CASSEQGMNTEAFF.

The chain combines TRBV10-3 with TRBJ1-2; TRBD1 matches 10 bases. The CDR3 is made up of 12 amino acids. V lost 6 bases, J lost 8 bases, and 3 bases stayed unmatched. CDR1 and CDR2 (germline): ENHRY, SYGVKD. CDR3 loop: CAISDRGLGYTF. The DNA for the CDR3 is TGTGCCATCAGCGACAGGGGGCTCGGCTACACCTTC.

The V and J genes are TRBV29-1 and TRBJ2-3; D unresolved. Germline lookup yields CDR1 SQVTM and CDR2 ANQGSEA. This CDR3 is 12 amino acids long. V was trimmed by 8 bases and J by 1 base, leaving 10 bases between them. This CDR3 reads CSHGRGTDTQYF. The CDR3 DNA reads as TGCAGCCACGGCCGGGGCACAGATACGCAGTATTTT.

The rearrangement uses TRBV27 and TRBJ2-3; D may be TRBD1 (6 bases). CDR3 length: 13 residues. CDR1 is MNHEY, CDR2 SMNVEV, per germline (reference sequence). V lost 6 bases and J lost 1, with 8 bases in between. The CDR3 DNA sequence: TGTGCCAGCAGGCGACAGGGCACAGATACGCAGTATTTT. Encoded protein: CASRRQGTDTQYF.

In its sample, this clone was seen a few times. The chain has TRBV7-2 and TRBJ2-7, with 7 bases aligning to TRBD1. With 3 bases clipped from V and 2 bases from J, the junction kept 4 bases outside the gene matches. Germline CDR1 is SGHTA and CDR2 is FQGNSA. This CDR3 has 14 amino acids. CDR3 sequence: CASSFETGPYEQYF. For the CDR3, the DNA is TGTGCCAGCAGCTTCGAGACAGGGCCCTACGAGCAGTACTTC.

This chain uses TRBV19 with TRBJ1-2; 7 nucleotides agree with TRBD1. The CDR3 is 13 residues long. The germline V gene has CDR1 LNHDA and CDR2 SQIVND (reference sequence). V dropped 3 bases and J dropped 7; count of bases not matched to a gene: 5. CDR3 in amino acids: CASSMQGEFGYTF. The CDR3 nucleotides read TGTGCCAGTAGTATGCAGGGGGAGTTTGGCTACACCTTC.

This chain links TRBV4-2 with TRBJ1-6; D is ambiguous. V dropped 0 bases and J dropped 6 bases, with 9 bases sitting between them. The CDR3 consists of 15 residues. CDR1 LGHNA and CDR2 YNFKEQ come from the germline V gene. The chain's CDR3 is CASSQDGGANSPLHF. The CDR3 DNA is TGTGCCAGCAGCCAAGACGGAGGAGCTAATTCACCCCTCCACTTT.

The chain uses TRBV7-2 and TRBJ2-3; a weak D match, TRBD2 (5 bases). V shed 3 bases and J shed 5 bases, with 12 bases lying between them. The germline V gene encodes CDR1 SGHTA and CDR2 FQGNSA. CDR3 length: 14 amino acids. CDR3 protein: CASSFIARGDTQYF. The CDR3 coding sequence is TGTGCCAGCAGCTTTATTGCCCGGGGAGATACGCAGTATTTT. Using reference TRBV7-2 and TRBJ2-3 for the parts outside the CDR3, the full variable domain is GAGVSQSPSNKVTEKGKDVELRCDPISGHTALYWYRQSLGQGLEFLIYFQGNSAPDKSGLPSDRFSAERTGGSVSTLTIQRTQQEDSAVYLCASSFIARGDTQYFGPGTRLTVL.

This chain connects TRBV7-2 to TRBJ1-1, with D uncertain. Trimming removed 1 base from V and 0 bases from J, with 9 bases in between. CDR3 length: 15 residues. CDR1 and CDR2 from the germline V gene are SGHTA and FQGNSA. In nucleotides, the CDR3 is TGTGCCAGCAGCTTAGGGGGAGCCATGAACACTGAAGCTTTCTTT. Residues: CASSLGGAMNTEAFF.

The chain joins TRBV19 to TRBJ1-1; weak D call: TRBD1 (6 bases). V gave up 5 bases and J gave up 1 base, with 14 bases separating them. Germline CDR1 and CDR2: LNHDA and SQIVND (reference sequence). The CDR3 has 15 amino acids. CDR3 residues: CASSRRGFENTEAFF. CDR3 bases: TGTGCCAGTAGTCGAAGGGGGTTTGAGAACACTGAAGCTTTCTTT.

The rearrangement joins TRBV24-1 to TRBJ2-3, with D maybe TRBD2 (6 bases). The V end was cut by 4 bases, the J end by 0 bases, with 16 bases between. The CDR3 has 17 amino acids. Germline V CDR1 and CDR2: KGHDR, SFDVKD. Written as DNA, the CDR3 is TGTGCCACCAGTGACAATTCCGGGACTCCTAGCACAGATACGCAGTATTTT. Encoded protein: CATSDNSGTPSTDTQYF.

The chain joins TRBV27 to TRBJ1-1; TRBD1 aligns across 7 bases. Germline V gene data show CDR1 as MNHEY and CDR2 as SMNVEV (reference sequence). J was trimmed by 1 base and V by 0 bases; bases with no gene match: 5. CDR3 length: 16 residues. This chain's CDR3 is CASSLSGGKANTEAFF. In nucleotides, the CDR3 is TGTGCCAGCAGTTTATCAGGGGGCAAAGCGAACACTGAAGCTTTCTTT.

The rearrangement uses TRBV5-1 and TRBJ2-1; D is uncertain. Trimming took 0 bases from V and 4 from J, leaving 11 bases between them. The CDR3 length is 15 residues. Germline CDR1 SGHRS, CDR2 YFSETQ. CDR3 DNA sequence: TGCGCCAGCAGCTTGGGAGCTGTCGAGTACAATGAGCAGTTCTTC. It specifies CASSLGAVEYNEQFF.

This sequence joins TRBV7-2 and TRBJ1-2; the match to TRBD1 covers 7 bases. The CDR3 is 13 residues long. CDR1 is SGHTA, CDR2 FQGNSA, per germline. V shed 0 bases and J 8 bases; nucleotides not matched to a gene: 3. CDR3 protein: CASSLAGGAGYTF. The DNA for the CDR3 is TGTGCCAGCAGCTTAGCAGGGGGCGCGGGCTACACCTTC.

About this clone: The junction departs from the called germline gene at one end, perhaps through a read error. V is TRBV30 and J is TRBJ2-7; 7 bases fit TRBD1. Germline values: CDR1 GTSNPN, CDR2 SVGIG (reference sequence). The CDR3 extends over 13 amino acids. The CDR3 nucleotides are TGTGCCCGGAGGACAGGTCCTACGAGGGAGCAGTACTTC. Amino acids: CARRTGPTREQYF. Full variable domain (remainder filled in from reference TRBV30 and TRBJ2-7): SQTIHQWPATLVQPVGSPLSLECTVEGTSNPNLYWYRQAAGRGLQLLFYSVGIGQISSEVPQNLSASRPQDRQFILSSKKLLLSDSGFYLCARRTGPTREQYFGPGTRLTVT.

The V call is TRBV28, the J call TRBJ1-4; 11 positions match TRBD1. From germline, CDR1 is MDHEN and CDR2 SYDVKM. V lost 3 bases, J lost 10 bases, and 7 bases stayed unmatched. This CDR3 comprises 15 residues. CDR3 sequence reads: CASSLAGTGGVKLFF. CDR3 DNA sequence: TGTGCCAGCAGTTTGGCCGGGACAGGGGGTGTAAAACTGTTTTTT.

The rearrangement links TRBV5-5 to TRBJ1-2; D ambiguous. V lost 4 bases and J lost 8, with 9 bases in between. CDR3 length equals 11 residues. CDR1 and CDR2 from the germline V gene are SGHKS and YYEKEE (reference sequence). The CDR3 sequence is CASSRGYGYTF. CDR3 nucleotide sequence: TGTGCCAGCAGCCGAGGGTACGGCTACACCTTC. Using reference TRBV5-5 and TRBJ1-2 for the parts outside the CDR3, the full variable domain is DAGVTQSPTHLIKTRGQQVTLRCSPISGHKSVSWYQQVLGQGPQFIFQYYEKEERGRGNFPDRFSARQFPNYSSELNVNALLLGDSALYLCASSRGYGYTFGSGTRLTVV.

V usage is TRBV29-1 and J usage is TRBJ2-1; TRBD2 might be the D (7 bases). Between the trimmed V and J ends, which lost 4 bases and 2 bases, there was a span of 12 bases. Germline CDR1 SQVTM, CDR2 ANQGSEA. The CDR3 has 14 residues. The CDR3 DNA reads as TGCAGCGTTGGACTAGCAGGGGCCTACAATGAGCAGTTCTTC. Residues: CSVGLAGAYNEQFF.

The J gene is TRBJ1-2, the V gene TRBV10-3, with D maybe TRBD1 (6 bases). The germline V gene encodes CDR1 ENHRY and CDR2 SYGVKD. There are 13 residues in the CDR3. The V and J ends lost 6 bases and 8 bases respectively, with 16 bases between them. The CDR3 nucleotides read TGTGCCATCAGCGGACAGATTGGAAGAGGCTACACCTTC. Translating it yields CAISGQIGRGYTF.

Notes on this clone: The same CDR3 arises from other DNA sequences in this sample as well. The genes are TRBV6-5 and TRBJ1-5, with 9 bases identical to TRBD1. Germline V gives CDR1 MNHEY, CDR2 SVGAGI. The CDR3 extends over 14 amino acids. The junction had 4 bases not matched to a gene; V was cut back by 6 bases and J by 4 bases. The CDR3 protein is CASRGTGRNQPQHF. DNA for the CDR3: TGTGCCAGCAGGGGGACAGGGCGAAATCAGCCCCAGCATTTT.

CDR3 protein: CASSPWTSGGTDTQYF. The CDR3, as DNA: TGTGCCAGCAGCCCATGGACTAGCGGGGGCACAGATACGCAGTATTTT. The rearrangement joins TRBV5-4 to TRBJ2-3, with 12 bases fitting TRBD2. Germline loops: CDR1 SGHNT, CDR2 YYREEE (reference sequence). The J segment lost 1 base and the V segment lost 4 bases, leaving 4 bases of the junction unmatched. The CDR3 has 16 amino acids.

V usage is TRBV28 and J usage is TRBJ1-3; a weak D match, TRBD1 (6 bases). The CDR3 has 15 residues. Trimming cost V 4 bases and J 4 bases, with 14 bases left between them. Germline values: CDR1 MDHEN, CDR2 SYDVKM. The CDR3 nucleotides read TGTGCCAGCAGTTCCGGGACAATAAAAGGAAACACCATATATTTT. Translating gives CASSSGTIKGNTIYF.

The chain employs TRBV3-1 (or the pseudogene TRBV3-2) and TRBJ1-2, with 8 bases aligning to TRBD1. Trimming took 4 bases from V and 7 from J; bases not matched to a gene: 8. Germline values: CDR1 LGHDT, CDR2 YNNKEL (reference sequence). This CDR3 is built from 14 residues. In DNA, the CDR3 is TGTGCCAGCAGCCCGCCCGGGACAGGCTCTGGCTACACCTTC. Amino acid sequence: CASSPPGTGSGYTF.

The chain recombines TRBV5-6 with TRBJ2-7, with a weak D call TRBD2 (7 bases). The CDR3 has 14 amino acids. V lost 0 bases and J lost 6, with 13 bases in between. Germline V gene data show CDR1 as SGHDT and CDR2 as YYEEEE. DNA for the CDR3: TGTGCCAGCAGCTTGGGCGGGGGCGGATCCGAGCAGTACTTC. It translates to CASSLGGGGSEQYF.

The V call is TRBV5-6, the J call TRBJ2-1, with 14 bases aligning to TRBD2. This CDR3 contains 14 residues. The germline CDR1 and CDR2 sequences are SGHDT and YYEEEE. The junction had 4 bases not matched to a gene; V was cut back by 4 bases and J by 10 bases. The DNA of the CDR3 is TGTGCCAGCAGCGGACTAGCGGGGGGTGACGAGCAGTTCTTC. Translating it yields CASSGLAGGDEQFF.

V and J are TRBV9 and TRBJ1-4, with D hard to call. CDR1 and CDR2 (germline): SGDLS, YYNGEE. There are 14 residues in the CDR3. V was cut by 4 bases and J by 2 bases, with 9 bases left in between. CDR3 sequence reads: CASSRGGTNEKLFF. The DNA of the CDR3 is TGTGCCAGCAGCCGCGGCGGGACTAATGAAAAACTGTTTTTT.

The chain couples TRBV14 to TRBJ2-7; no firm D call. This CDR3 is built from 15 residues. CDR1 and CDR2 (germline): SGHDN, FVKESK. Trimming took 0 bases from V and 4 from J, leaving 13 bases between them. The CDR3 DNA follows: TGTGCCAGCAGCCAAGAGGGCGCCAAGTTTTACGAGCAGTACTTC. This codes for CASSQEGAKFYEQYF.